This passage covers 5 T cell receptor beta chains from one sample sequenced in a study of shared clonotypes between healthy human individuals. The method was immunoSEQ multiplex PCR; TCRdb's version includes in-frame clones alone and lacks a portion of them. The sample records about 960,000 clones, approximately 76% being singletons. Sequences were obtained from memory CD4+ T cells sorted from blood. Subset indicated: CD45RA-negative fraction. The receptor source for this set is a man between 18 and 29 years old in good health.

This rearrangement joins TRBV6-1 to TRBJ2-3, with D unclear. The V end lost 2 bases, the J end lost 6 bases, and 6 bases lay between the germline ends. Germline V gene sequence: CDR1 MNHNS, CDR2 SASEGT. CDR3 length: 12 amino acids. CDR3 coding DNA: TGTGCCAGCAGTGAATACGGGGATACGCAGTATTTT. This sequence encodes CASSEYGDTQYF.

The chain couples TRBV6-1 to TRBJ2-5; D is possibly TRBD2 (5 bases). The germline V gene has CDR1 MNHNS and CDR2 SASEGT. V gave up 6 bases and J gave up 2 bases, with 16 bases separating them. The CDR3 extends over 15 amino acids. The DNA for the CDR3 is TGTGCCAGCAGAGGAGATGGAGGAAGGCAAGAGACCCAGTACTTC. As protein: CASRGDGGRQETQYF.

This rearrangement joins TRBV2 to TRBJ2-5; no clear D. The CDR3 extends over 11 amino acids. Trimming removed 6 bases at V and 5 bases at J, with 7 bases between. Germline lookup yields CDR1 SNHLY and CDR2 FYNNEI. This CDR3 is CASRYLETQYF. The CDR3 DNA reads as TGTGCCAGCAGGTACCTGGAGACCCAGTACTTC.

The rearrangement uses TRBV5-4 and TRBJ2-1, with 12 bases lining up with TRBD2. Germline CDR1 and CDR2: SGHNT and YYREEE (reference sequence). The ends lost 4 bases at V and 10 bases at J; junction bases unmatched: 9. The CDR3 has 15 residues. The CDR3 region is CASSPHGTSGREQFF. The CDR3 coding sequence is TGTGCCAGCAGCCCACACGGGACTAGCGGGCGCGAGCAGTTCTTC.

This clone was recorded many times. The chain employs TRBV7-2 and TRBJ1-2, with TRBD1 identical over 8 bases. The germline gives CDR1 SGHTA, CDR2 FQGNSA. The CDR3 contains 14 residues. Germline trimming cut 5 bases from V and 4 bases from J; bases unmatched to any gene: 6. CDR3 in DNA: TGTGCCAGCAGCCCCGGGACAGGACTCTATGGCTACACCTTC. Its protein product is CASSPGTGLYGYTF.